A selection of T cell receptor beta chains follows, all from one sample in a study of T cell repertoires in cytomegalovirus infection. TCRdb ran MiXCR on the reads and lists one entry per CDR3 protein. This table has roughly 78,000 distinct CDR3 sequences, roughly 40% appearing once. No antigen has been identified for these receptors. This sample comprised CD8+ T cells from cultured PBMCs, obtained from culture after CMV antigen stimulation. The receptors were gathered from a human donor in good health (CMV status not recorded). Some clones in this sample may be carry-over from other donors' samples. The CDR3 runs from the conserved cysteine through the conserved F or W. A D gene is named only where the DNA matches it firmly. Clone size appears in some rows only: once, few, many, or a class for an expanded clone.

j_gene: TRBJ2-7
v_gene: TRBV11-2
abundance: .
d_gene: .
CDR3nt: TGTGCCAGCAGCTTGGGGGGGCCAGGGGGGCTGTACGAGCAGTACTTC
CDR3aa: CASSLGGPGGLYEQYF

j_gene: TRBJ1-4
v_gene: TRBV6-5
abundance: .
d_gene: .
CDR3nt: TGTGCCAGCAGTTACGACACCGCAACTAATGAAAAACTGTTTTTT
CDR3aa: CASSYDTATNEKLFF

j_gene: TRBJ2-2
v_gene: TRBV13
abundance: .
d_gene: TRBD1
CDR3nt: TGTGCCAGCAGCCTGCGACAGGGGGCGTTCACGAACACCGGGGAGCTGTTTTTT
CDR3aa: CASSLRQGAFTNTGELFF

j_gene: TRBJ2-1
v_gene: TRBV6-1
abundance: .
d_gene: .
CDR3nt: TGTGCCAGCAGTGAAAGAGGGGCAGGCGCCTACAATGAGCAGTTCTTC
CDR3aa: CASSERGAGAYNEQFF

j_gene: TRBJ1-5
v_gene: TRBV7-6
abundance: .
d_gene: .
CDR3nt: TGTGCCAGCAGCTTAGCCGGAGGTAGGGCTCAGCCCCAGCATTTT
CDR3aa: CASSLAGGRAQPQHF

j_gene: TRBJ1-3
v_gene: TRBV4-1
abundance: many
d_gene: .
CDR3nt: TGCGCCAGCAGCCAAGTGTCACTTGGAAACACCATATATTTT
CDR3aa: CASSQVSLGNTIYF

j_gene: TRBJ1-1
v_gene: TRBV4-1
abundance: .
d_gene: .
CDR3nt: TGCGCCAGCAGCAAAAGGGGGGGGCCGCGAGACACTGAAGCTTTCTTT
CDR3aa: CASSKRGGPRDTEAFF

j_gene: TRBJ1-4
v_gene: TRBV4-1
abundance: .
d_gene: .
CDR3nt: TGCGCCAGCAGCCATGTTACAGGATATGATAATGAAAAACTGTTTTTT
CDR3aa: CASSHVTGYDNEKLFF

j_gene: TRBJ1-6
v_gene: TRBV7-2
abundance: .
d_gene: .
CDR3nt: TGTGCCAGCAGGGAGCTCGTTGTGGGAAATTCACCCCTCCACTTT
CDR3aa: CASRELVVGNSPLHF

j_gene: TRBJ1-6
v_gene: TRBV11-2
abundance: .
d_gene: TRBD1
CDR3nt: TGTGCCAGCAGCTTACAGGGGGAACGCTATAATTCACCCCTCCACTTT
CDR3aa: CASSLQGERYNSPLHF

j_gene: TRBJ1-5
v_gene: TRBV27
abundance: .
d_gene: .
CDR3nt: TGTGCCAGCGGGCCGCATAATCAGCCCCAGCATTTT
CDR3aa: CASGPHNQPQHF

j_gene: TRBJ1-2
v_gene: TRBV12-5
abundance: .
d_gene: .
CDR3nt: TGTGCTAGTGGTGAGGGACTTAACTATGGCTACACCTTC
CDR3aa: CASGEGLNYGYTF

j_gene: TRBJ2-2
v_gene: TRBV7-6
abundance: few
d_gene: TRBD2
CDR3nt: TGTGCCAGCAGCTCGGGGGGTCCCGGGGAGCTGTTTTTT
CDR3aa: CASSSGGPGELFF

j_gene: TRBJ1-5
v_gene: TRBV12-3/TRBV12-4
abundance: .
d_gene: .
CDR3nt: TGTGCCAGCAGCGACAGCGATGGCAATCAGCCCCAGCATTTT
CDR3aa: CASSDSDGNQPQHF

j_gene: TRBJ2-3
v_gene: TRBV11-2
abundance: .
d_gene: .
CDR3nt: TGTGCCAGCAGGGGAATGGGTGACCGGCTGGCAGATACGCAGTATTTT
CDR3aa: CASRGMGDRLADTQYF

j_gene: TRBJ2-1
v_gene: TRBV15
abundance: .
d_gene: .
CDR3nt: TGTGCCACCAGCACCACAGGGAATGAGCAGTTCTTC
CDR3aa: CATSTTGNEQFF

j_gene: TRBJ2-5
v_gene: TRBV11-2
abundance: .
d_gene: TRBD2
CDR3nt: TGTGCCAGCAGCTTTAGGACTAGCGGGGGCCCGGAGACCCAGTACTTC
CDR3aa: CASSFRTSGGPETQYF

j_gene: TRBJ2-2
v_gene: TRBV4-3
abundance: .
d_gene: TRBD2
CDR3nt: TGCGCCAGCAGCCAAGATCTCTTAAGGGGAGGGGGGGAGCTGTTTTTT
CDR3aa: CASSQDLLRGGGELFF

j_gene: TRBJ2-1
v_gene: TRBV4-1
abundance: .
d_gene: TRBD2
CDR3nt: TGCGCCAGCAGCCACCTCCAGACTAGCGGGGGCTTATACAATGAGCAGTTCTTC
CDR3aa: CASSHLQTSGGLYNEQFF

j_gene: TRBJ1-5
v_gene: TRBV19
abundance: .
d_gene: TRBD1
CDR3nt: TGTGCCAGTAGTCCTAGAGACAGGGGGCGCGATCAGCCCCAGCATTTT
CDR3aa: CASSPRDRGRDQPQHF

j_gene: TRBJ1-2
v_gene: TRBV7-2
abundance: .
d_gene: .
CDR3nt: TGTGCCAGCAGCTTAGTCCCCTCAGGGCTCTATGGCTACACCTTC
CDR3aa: CASSLVPSGLYGYTF

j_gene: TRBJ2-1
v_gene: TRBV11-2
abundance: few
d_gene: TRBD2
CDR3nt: TGTGCCAGCAGCCCATACCTGACTAGCGGGGGGGCCCAATTCATGGTAAGGTACAATGAGCAGTTCTTC
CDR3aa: CASSPYLTSGGAQFMVRYNEQFF

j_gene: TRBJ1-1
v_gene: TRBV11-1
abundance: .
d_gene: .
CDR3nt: TGTGCCAGCAGCTTCGGCAGGAACCCTAACACTGAAGCTTTCTTT
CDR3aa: CASSFGRNPNTEAFF

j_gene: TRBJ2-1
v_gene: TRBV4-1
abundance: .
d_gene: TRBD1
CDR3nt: TGCGCCAGCAGCCAAGAGTACAGGGGGCTGGTCAATGAGCAGTTCTTC
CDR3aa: CASSQEYRGLVNEQFF

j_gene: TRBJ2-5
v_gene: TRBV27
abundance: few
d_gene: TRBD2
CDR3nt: TGTGCCAGCAGTCCCCGTCTAGCGGGGGGGTACGAGACCCAGTACTTC
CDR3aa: CASSPRLAGGYETQYF

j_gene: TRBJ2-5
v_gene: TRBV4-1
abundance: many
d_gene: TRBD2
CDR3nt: TGCGCCAGCAGCTCGGGGGGGGGTTTGTCCCAAGAGACCCAGTACTTC
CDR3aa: CASSSGGGLSQETQYF

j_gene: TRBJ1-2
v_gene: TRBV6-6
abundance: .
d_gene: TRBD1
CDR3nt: TGTGCCAGCAGTTTCCTTGGGACAGTCTATGGCTACACCTTC
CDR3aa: CASSFLGTVYGYTF

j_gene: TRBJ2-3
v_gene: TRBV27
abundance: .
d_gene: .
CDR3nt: TGTGCCAGCAGCTCGGGACCGACGTATAGCACAGATACGCAGTATTTT
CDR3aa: CASSSGPTYSTDTQYF

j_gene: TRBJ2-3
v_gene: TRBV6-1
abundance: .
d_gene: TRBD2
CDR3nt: TGTGCCAGCAGTCTACTAGCGGGGGCAAGCACAGATACGCAGTATTTT
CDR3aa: CASSLLAGASTDTQYF

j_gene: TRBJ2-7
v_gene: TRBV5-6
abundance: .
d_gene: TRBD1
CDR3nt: TGTGCCAGCAGCTGGGGCCCGGACAGGGTGGCAGACGAGCAGTACTTC
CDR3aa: CASSWGPDRVADEQYF

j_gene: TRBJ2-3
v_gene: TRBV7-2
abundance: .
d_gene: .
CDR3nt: TGTGCCAGCACCGATTACGTTGATACGCAGTATTTT
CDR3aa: CASTDYVDTQYF

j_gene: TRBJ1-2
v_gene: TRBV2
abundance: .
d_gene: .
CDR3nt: TGTGCCTTAAGCGGGACACTCGGCTACACCTTC
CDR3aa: CALSGTLGYTF

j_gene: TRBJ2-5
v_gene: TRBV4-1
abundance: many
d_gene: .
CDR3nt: TGCGCCAGCAGCCAAACTCCTAGAGGCCAAGAGACCCAGTACTTC
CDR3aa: CASSQTPRGQETQYF

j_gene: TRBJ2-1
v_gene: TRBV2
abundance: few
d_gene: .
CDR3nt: TGTGCCAGCAGTGTAGGTGAGGGGGGACCTGAGCAGTTCTTC
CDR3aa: CASSVGEGGPEQFF

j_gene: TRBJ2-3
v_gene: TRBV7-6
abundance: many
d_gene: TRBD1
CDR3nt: TGTGCCAGCAGCTTACAGGGGGCAGGGGGCACAGATACGCAGTATTTT
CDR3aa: CASSLQGAGGTDTQYF

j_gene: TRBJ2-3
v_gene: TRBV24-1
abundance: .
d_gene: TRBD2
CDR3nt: TGTGCCACCAGTGATCGCAGCGGGGTAGCAGATACGCAGTATTTT
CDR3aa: CATSDRSGVADTQYF

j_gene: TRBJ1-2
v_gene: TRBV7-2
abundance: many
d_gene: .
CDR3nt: TGTGCCAGCAGCTTAGTCGGGGTCAGAACTAACTATGGCTACACCTTC
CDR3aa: CASSLVGVRTNYGYTF

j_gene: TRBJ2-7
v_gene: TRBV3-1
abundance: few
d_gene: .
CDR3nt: TGTGCCAGCAGCCAAGACAGGGATTGGGCCTACGAGCAGTACTTC
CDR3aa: CASSQDRDWAYEQYF

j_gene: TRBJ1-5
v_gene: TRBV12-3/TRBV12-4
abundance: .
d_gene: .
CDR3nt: TGTGCCAGCCAGGGAGGGCCTCAGCCCCAGCATTTT
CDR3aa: CASQGGPQPQHF

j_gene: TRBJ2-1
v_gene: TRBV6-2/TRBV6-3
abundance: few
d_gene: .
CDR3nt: TGTGCCAGCATAGCCGGGGGTTTCAATGAGCAGTTCTTC
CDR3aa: CASIAGGFNEQFF

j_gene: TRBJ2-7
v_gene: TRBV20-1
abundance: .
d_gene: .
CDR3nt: TGCAGTGCTAGAAGTGGGATGGAGCAGTACTTC
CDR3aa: CSARSGMEQYF

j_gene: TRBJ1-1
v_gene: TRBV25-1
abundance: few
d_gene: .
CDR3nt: TGTGCCAGCATCGGAGTGGGCTCGGTCACTGAAGCTTTCTTT
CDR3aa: CASIGVGSVTEAFF

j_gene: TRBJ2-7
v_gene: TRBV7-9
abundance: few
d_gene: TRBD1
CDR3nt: TGTGCCAGCAGCCATCCTAAAGCGGACAGGGGCTACGAGCAGTACTTC
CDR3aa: CASSHPKADRGYEQYF

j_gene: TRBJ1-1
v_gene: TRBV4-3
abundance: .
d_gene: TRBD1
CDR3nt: TGCGCCAGCAGCCAACTGACAGGGGGCACTGAAGCTTTCTTT
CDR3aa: CASSQLTGGTEAFF

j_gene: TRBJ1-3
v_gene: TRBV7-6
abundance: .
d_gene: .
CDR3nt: TGTGCCAGCAGCTTAGGAGGGGCGGCTGGAAACACCATATATTTT
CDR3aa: CASSLGGAAGNTIYF

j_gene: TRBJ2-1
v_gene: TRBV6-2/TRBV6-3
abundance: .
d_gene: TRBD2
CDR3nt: TGTGCCAGCAGGCTAGCGGGGGGGCATTTCTTC
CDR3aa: CASRLAGGHFF

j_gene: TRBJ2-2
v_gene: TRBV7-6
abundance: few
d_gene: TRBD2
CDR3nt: TGTGCCAGCAGCCCCAGCGGGGGGGCGGCCGGGGAGCTGTTTTTT
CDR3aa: CASSPSGGAAGELFF

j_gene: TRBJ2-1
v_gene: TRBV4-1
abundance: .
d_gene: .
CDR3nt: TGCGCCAGCAGCCAGACGGGGGCTACCTACAATGAGCAGTTCTTC
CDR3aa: CASSQTGATYNEQFF

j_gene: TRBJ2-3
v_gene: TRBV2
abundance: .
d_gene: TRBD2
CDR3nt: TGTGCCAGCAGCCGGGGACTAGCGGGGGTCAACGCAGATACGCAGTATTTT
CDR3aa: CASSRGLAGVNADTQYF

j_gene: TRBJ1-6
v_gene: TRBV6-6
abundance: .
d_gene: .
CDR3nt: TGTGCCAGCAGTTACGGGTCGGGGGGAAATTCACCCCTCCACTTT
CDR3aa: CASSYGSGGNSPLHF

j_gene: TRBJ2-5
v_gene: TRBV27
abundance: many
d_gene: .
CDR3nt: TGTGCCAGCAGTTATGGGCCAGTAGAGACCCAGTACTTC
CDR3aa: CASSYGPVETQYF

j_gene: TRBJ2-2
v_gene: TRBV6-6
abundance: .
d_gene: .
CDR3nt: TGTGCCAGCAGTTACTCGATAGGCCGGTACACCGGGGAGCTGTTTTTT
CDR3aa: CASSYSIGRYTGELFF

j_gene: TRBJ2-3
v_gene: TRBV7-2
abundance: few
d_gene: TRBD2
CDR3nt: TGTGCCAGCAGCCCAGGACTAGCGGGGGGGCCCAGTGCCGATACGCAGTATTTT
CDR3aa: CASSPGLAGGPSADTQYF

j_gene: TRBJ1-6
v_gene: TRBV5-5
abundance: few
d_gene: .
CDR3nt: TGTGCCAGCAGCTTGCAGGGATTAGTTCGTTCACCCCTCCACTTT
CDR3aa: CASSLQGLVRSPLHF

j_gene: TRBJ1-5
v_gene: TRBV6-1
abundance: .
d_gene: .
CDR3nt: TGTGCCAGCAGCGACGACAGTCCCCAGCATTTT
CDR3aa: CASSDDSPQHF

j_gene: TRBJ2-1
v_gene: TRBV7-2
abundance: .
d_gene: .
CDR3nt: TGTGCCAGCAGCGACCGCTTTCACAATGAGCAGTTCTTC
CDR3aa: CASSDRFHNEQFF

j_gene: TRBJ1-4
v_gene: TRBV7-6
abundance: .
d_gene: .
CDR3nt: TGTGCCAGCAGCTTATTTGGGGATAGGACTAATGAAAAACTGTTTTTT
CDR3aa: CASSLFGDRTNEKLFF